This entry is about one T cell receptor beta chain. The antigen is not known. This sample is part of a study of cytomegalovirus exposure and HLA in healthy donors. Overall study findings and caveats: Most TCR sequences proved rare, with some public TCRs found in many donors. Researchers catalogued some 160 TCR beta chains as cytomegalovirus-associated.

Data came from immunoSEQ multiplex PCR; TCRdb stores just in-frame clones and leaves some out. The data contain over 150,000 clones, roughly 96% of them singletons. This CDR3 spans 16 amino acids. Germline V gene sequence: CDR1 LGHNA, CDR2 YSLEER. With 4 bases removed from V and 4 bases from J, the gap between germline ends came to 18 bases. Sequenced sample: PBMCs. This sequence was found in a woman in her late teens or twenties in good health and CMV-seronegative. The chain couples TRBV4-3 to TRBJ2-3, with D tentatively TRBD2 (6 bases). CDR3 residues: CASSPQSGTVADTQYF. DNA of the CDR3: TGCGCCAGCAGCCCTCAAAGTGGGACTGTCGCAGATACGCAGTATTTT.